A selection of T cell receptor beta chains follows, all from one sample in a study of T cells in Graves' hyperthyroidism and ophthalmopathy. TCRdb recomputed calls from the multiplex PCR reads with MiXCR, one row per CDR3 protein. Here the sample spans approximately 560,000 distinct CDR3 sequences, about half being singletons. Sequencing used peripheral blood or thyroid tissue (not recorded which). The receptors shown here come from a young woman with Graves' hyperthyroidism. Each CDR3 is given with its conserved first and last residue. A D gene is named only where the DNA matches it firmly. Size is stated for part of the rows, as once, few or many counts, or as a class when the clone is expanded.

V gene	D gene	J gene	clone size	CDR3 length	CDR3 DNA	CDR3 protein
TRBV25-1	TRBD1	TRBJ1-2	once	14	TGTGCCAGCAGTGAAGCAGGCAGGGGGTCTGGCTACACCTTC	CASSEAGRGSGYTF
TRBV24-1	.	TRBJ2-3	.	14	TGTGCCACCACCCCTAGCCGGGGCACAGATACGCAGTATTTT	CATTPSRGTDTQYF
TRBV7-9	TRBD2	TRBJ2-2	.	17	TGTGCCAGCAGCCGCGGGACTAGCGGGAGGGCCACCGGGGAGCTGTTTTTT	CASSRGTSGRATGELFF
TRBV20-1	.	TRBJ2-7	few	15	TGCAGTGCTAGAGGTCAGAACCAAAATTTATACGAGCAGTACTTC	CSARGQNQNLYEQYF
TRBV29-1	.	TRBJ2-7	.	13	TGCAGCGTTGACCTCCTAGGGACCTACGAGCAGTACTTC	CSVDLLGTYEQYF
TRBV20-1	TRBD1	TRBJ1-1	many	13	TGCAGTGCTATGAGGACAGGGCGCACTGAAGCTTTCTTT	CSAMRTGRTEAFF
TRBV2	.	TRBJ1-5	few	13	TGTGCCAGCAGACGGTTTTCGGATCAGCCCCAGCATTTT	CASRRFSDQPQHF
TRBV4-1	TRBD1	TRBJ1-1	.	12	TGTGCCAGCAGGGGACAGGGGTTGGAAGCTTTCTTT	CASRGQGLEAFF
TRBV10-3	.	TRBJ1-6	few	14	TGTGCCACCAGTGAGTTGGGGGTGGACTCACCCCTCCACTTT	CATSELGVDSPLHF
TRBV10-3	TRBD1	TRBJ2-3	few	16	TGTGCCATCAGTGCGACAGGGGGCTCGTGGACAGATACGCAGTATTTT	CAISATGGSWTDTQYF
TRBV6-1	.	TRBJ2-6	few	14	TGTGCCAGCCCCACAGGGACTGGGGCCAACGTCCTGACTTTC	CASPTGTGANVLTF
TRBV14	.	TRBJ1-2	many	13	TGTGCCAGCAGCATAATCCCCAACTATGGCTACACCTTC	CASSIIPNYGYTF
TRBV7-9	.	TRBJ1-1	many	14	TGTGCCAGCAGCTGGGAGGCCATGAACACTGAAGCTTTCTTT	CASSWEAMNTEAFF
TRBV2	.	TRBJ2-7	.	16	TGTGCCAGTAGTCCGGCTGGGGGGTTAGAGTCCTACGAGCAGTACTTC	CASSPAGGLESYEQYF
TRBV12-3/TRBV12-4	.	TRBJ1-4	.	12	TGTGCCAGCAAGGGATCTAATGAAAAACTGTCTTTT	CASKGSNEKLSF
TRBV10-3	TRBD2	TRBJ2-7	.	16	TGTGCCAGCAGTTACAAGTCTAGCGGGTCCCCATACGAGCAGTACTTC	CASSYKSSGSPYEQYF
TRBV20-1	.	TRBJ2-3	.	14	TGCAGTGCTGCAGGGACCGGGGGCCCAGATACGCAGTATTTT	CSAAGTGGPDTQYF
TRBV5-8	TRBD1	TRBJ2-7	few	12	TGTGCCAGCAGCTTCGGACAGGTGGAGCAGTACTTC	CASSFGQVEQYF
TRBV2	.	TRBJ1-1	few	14	TGTGCCAGCAGGGACAAGACAGGGAACACTGAAGCTTTCTTT	CASRDKTGNTEAFF
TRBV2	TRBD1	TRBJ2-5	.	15	TGTGCCAGCAGTTACTCAGGGACAGGGAGTGAGACCCAGTACTTC	CASSYSGTGSETQYF
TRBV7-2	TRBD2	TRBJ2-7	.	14	TGTGCCAGCAGCTTATCCCCGGGAGGCCACGAGCAGTACTTC	CASSLSPGGHEQYF
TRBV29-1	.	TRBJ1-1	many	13	TGCAGCGTTTGGTCCGAGGGGGGCACTGAAGCTTTCTTT	CSVWSEGGTEAFF
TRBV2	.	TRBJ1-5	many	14	TGTGCCAGCGCGCCCTGGACGGCCAATCAGCCCCAGCATTTT	CASAPWTANQPQHF
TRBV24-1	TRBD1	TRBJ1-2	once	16	TGTGCCACCAGTGAAACCCCCGGGACAGGGTATGAGGGCTACACCTTC	CATSETPGTGYEGYTF
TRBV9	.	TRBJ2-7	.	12	TGTGCCAGCAGCCAAGATGGGGCAGAGCAGTACTTC	CASSQDGAEQYF
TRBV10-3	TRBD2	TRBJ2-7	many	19	TGTGCCATCAGTGAGTCTCAGTACGGGCTAGCGGGTAGCTCCTACGAGCAGTACTTC	CAISESQYGLAGSSYEQYF
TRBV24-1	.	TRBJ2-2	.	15	TGTGCCACCAACGGGGATAATTCGAACACCGGGGAGCTGTTTTTT	CATNGDNSNTGELFF
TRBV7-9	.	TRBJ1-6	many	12	TGTGCCAGCAGCTTCCGGACAGATCCCCTCCACTTT	CASSFRTDPLHF
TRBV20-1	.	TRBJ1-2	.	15	TGCAGTGCTAGATCTCCCCTTGGGAGGGTGGCTGGCTACACCTTC	CSARSPLGRVAGYTF
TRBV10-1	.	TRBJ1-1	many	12	TGCGCCAGCAGTGATGGGGTCACTGAAGCTTTCTTT	CASSDGVTEAFF
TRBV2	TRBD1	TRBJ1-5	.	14	TGTGCCAGAAGTGCCGGACAGGCCAGTGGGCCCCAGCATTTT	CARSAGQASGPQHF